These 13 T cell receptor beta chains came from one sample sequenced in a study of shared clonotypes between healthy human individuals. Clones were read by immunoSEQ multiplex PCR, and TCRdb kept only the in-frame ones, dropping some. This sample has a few million clones, with about 90% found just once. The sequenced sample was naive CD4+ T cells from PBMCs. Subset here: CD45RA+ positively selected. Source of these receptors: a man aged 18-30 years in good health. Some clones in this sample may be carry-over from other donors' samples.

The gene calls are TRBV5-1 and TRBJ2-5; TRBD1 agrees at 7 bases. Unmatched junction bases numbered 12, after V lost 4 bases and J lost 0 bases. The germline gives CDR1 SGHRS, CDR2 YFSETQ. The CDR3 is 17 amino acids. This chain's CDR3 is CASSTDRADRDQETQYF. The DNA of the CDR3 is TGCGCCAGCAGCACGGACCGGGCCGACAGGGACCAAGAGACCCAGTACTTC.

A note on this clone: The same CDR3 also results from other DNA sequences found in this sample. The chain employs TRBV5-4 and TRBJ2-3; 7 positions match TRBD2. Per germline, CDR1 SGHNT and CDR2 YYREEE (reference sequence). V was clipped by 0 bases and J by 6 bases; unmatched bases: 4. This CDR3 spans 14 amino acids. The CDR3 DNA reads TGTGCCAGCAGCTTGGAACTAGCGTCTGATACGCAGTATTTT. Its translation is CASSLELASDTQYF.

V and J are TRBV9 and TRBJ1-1, with unresolved D. Germline V CDR1 and CDR2: SGDLS, YYNGEE. The CDR3 sequence is 12 residues long. Trimming took off 4 bases at V and 0 bases at J, with 4 bases between the two ends. The CDR3, as DNA: TGTGCCAGCAGCCAAATGAACACTGAAGCTTTCTTT. Translating gives CASSQMNTEAFF.

This rearrangement joins TRBV18 to TRBJ1-4; a possible D gene is TRBD1 (5 bases). Between the trimmed V and J ends, which lost 2 bases and 7 bases, there was a span of 14 bases. Germline V CDR1 and CDR2: KGHSH, LQKENI. This CDR3 contains 15 residues. The CDR3 DNA is TGTGCCAGCTCACCAAGCAGGGAATGGATTGAAAAACTGTTTTTT. It specifies CASSPSREWIEKLFF. The variable domain in full, with the rest retrieved from reference TRBV18 and TRBJ1-4, is NAGVMQNPRHLVRRRGQEARLRCSPMKGHSHVYWYRQLPEEGLKFMVYLQKENIIDESGMPKERFSAEFPKEGPSILRIQQVVRGDSAAYFCASSPSREWIEKLFFGSGTQLSVL.

In regard to this clone: At the DNA level, this CDR3 is encoded by other sequences in the same sample as well. This chain links TRBV18 with TRBJ2-7; tentative D call: TRBD1 (6 bases). The germline gives CDR1 KGHSH, CDR2 LQKENI. V dropped 3 bases and J dropped 0 bases, with 12 bases sitting between them. CDR3 size: 15 residues. The CDR3 protein is CASSPNRVSSYEQYF. Here the CDR3 DNA reads TGTGCCAGCTCACCTAACAGGGTTAGCTCCTACGAGCAGTACTTC.

The genes are TRBV4-2 and TRBJ2-3, with D unresolved. The CDR3 is 16 residues long. V lost 1 base and J lost 0, with 11 bases in between. Germline V gene lookup returns CDR1 LGHNA and CDR2 YNFKEQ. CDR3 sequence reads: CASSQGSDGSTDTQYF. The CDR3, as DNA: TGTGCCAGCAGCCAAGGGAGTGACGGAAGCACAGATACGCAGTATTTT.

This sequence joins TRBV7-2 and TRBJ1-2, with D unresolved. Germline CDR1 is SGHTA and CDR2 is FQGNSA. V lost 2 bases and J lost 7, with 14 bases in between. This CDR3 comprises 14 residues. CDR3: CASSLNRGLSGYTF. DNA for the CDR3: TGTGCCAGCAGCTTAAATCGAGGGTTGAGTGGCTACACCTTC.

This chain links TRBV27 with TRBJ1-5; unclear D gene. V gave up 4 bases and J gave up 4 bases, with 11 bases separating them. Germline values: CDR1 MNHEY, CDR2 SMNVEV (reference sequence). The CDR3 has 14 residues. CDR3 sequence: CASSSRASNQPQHF. CDR3 sequence (DNA): TGTGCCAGCAGTTCTAGGGCGTCAAATCAGCCCCAGCATTTT.

The chain recombines TRBV6-5 with TRBJ1-4, with D unresolved. The CDR3 contains 14 residues. V dropped 2 bases and J dropped 0 bases, with 4 bases sitting between them. Germline lookup yields CDR1 MNHEY and CDR2 SVGAGI. CDR3 sequence (DNA): TGTGCCAGCAGTTACGACGCAACTAATGAAAAACTGTTTTTT. This codes for CASSYDATNEKLFF.

V gene TRBV11-2 combines with J gene TRBJ2-7; D might be TRBD2 (5 bases). This CDR3 comprises 14 residues. Germline lookup yields CDR1 SGHAT and CDR2 FQNNGV. Trimming shortened V by 4 bases and J by 5 bases, and 15 bases separated the two germline ends. The CDR3 DNA reads TGTGCCAGCAGCTCCGCCCCCCGGGGTCACGAGCAGTACTTC. Protein product: CASSSAPRGHEQYF.

This chain links TRBV18 with TRBJ2-7; TRBD2 agrees at 11 bases. J was trimmed by 2 bases and V by 1 base; bases with no gene match: 10. The CDR3 length is 18 residues. The V gene's germline CDR1 is KGHSH and CDR2 LQKENI. CDR3: CASSPLPPLAGATYEQYF. The CDR3 DNA is TGTGCCAGCTCACCACTTCCCCCACTAGCGGGAGCGACCTACGAGCAGTACTTC.

This chain joins TRBV27 and TRBJ2-5; 11 bases line up with TRBD1. V lost 6 bases to trimming and J lost 2 bases; unmatched junction nucleotides: 2. Germline-derived CDR1 and CDR2 are MNHEY and SMNVEV (reference sequence). This CDR3 comprises 14 residues. CDR3 protein: CASSRDRGQETQYF. DNA for the CDR3: TGTGCCAGCAGCCGGGACAGGGGGCAAGAGACCCAGTACTTC.

This chain joins TRBV5-1 and TRBJ2-3; no clear D. From germline, CDR1 is SGHRS and CDR2 YFSETQ. The germline V and J ends were trimmed by 0 bases and 6 bases, with 17 bases remaining between them. The CDR3 is 16 residues long. The CDR3: CASSLVGIPTSDTQYF. The CDR3 DNA sequence: TGCGCCAGCAGCTTGGTTGGCATCCCTACGTCGGATACGCAGTATTTT. Full variable domain (remainder filled in from reference TRBV5-1 and TRBJ2-3): KAGVTQTPRYLIKTRGQQVTLSCSPISGHRSVSWYQQTPGQGLQFLFEYFSETQRNKGNFPGRFSGRQFSNSRSEMNVSTLELGDSALYLCASSLVGIPTSDTQYFGPGTRLTVL.